These 30 T cell receptor beta chains were sequenced from one sample in a study of T cell responses to AZD1222 COVID-19 vaccine (dated by TCRdb to about 2021). Library preparation used the immunoSEQ multiplex PCR assay. Not all clones reach the TCRdb copy of this immuneACCESS table, which keeps in-frame sequences only. Checked studies attribute under half of the gap to unresolved V genes and leave the rest unexplained. A total of tens of thousands of clones appear in this sample, approximately 80% of them only once. Roughly a fifth of the sample rests with the top ten. This specimen's time point label, interpreted: baseline before first vaccination. The starting material was peripheral blood, obtained on day 0 of AZD1222 vaccination. The receptors stem from an adult in good health.

The CDR3 is CASSESGTDTEAFF. The CDR3 region has the DNA TGTGCCAGCAGTGAATCGGGGACAGACACTGAAGCTTTCTTT. The genes are TRBV6-1 and TRBJ1-1, with TRBD1 matching 7 bases. V lost 2 bases, J lost 3 bases, and 3 bases stayed unmatched. The CDR3 runs 14 residues. Germline loops: CDR1 MNHNS, CDR2 SASEGT.

CDR3 region: CASSPRGAGISYEQYF. CDR3 DNA: TGTGCCAGCAGCCCGCGTGGAGCGGGAATCTCCTACGAGCAGTACTTC. The chain has TRBV11-2 and TRBJ2-7; TRBD2 aligns across 7 bases. The CDR3 length is 16 residues. Germline CDR1 reads SGHAT; CDR2 reads FQNNGV. J was trimmed by 0 bases and V by 5 bases; bases with no gene match: 10.

V usage is TRBV6-5 and J usage is TRBJ1-5; no reliable D call. V lost 5 bases and J lost 8, with 13 bases in between. The CDR3 spans 13 residues. The germline V gene encodes CDR1 MNHEY and CDR2 SVGAGI. CDR3 sequence (DNA): TGTGCCAGCAGTCGCGACCCTGGGGAGCCCCAGCATTTT. Translated: CASSRDPGEPQHF.

The rearrangement joins TRBV7-8 to TRBJ1-5; D unclear. Germline-derived CDR1 and CDR2 are SGHVS and FQNEAQ. The CDR3 spans 13 residues. The V end lost 4 bases, the J end lost 0 bases, and 4 bases lay between the germline ends. This CDR3 reads CASSSYSNQPQHF. CDR3 nucleotides: TGTGCCAGCAGCTCCTATAGCAATCAGCCCCAGCATTTT.

The rearrangement links TRBV11-2 to TRBJ2-5; 8 bases line up with TRBD2. V shed 7 bases, J shed 0 bases, and the junction held 7 bases outside the gene matches. CDR1 and CDR2 from the germline V gene are SGHAT and FQNNGV. The CDR3 totals 15 residues. In nucleotides, the CDR3 is TGTGCCAGCAAACGAGGAGCGGGGGACCAAGAGACCCAGTACTTC. This encodes CASKRGAGDQETQYF.

The chain links TRBV2 to TRBJ1-5; D unresolved. The CDR3 runs to 13 residues. The ends were cut back, 9 bases at V and 5 bases at J, with 14 bases in the middle. The germline V gene has CDR1 SNHLY and CDR2 FYNNEI. The chain's CDR3 is CASASLPHQPQHF. CDR3 sequence (DNA): TGTGCCAGTGCGAGCCTTCCCCATCAGCCCCAGCATTTT.

V usage is TRBV19 and J usage is TRBJ2-6, with a tentative D call TRBD1 (5 bases). This CDR3 is built from 17 residues. Germline CDR1 is LNHDA and CDR2 is SQIVND (reference sequence). Trimming cost V 4 bases and J 0 bases, with 13 bases left between them. CDR3 protein: CASSTVRQSSGANVLTF. The CDR3 nucleotides read TGTGCCAGTAGTACCGTACGACAGAGCTCTGGGGCCAACGTCCTGACTTTC.

The DNA of the CDR3 is TGTGCCAGTCGACAGTCTAGCAATCAGCCCCAGCATTTT. It specifies CASRQSSNQPQHF. The chain has TRBV27 and TRBJ1-5, with a weak D call TRBD1 (5 bases). Germline V gene data show CDR1 as MNHEY and CDR2 as SMNVEV (reference sequence). The CDR3 sequence is 13 residues long. Trimming pared 9 bases from V and 0 bases from J, leaving 9 bases between.

The V gene is TRBV7-2, the J gene TRBJ2-1; 7 nucleotides agree with TRBD1. The CDR3 runs to 13 residues. Trimming took 4 bases from V and 10 from J; bases not matched to a gene: 7. CDR1 is SGHTA, CDR2 FQGNSA, per germline. In DNA, the CDR3 is TGTGCCAGCAGCTCTCGACAGGGCCTAGAGCAGTTCTTC. Protein sequence: CASSSRQGLEQFF.

The chain carries TRBV10-3 and TRBJ1-1; 10 bases are a match to TRBD1. J lost 4 bases, V lost 2 bases, and 10 bases had no gene match. This CDR3 is 17 amino acids long. CDR1 is ENHRY and CDR2 is SYGVKD in the germline V gene. CDR3 in DNA: TGTGCCATCAGTGAGCCCCTCGTGACAGGGGGCGGCACTGAAGCTTTCTTT. Its protein is CAISEPLVTGGGTEAFF.

The V and J genes are TRBV5-1 and TRBJ2-6; D is ambiguous. This CDR3 spans 15 amino acids. V lost 0 bases to trimming and J lost 2 bases, with 6 bases between them. CDR1 is SGHRS and CDR2 is YFSETQ in the germline V gene. CDR3 sequence (DNA): TGCGCCAGCAGCTTGGGGGGTACTGGGGCCAACGTCCTGACTTTC. Protein: CASSLGGTGANVLTF.

This clone appeared a few times. The chain recombines TRBV5-1 with TRBJ1-1; the D is unclear. V gave up 5 bases and J gave up 5 bases, with 13 bases separating them. There are 13 residues in the CDR3. Germline V gene sequence: CDR1 SGHRS, CDR2 YFSETQ. The CDR3 protein is CASRSKELTEAFF. The CDR3 DNA reads as TGCGCCAGCAGGTCGAAAGAATTAACTGAAGCTTTCTTT.

CDR3 sequence: CASSPHGLGTGELFF. The CDR3 DNA is TGTGCCAGCAGCCCCCACGGGCTTGGGACCGGGGAGCTGTTTTTT. The J gene is TRBJ2-2, the V gene TRBV5-4; D is uncertain. Trimming removed 4 bases from V and 5 bases from J, with 15 bases in between. This CDR3 is built from 15 residues. Germline values: CDR1 SGHNT, CDR2 YYREEE (reference sequence).

The rearrangement links TRBV5-6 to TRBJ1-2, with 8 bases aligning to TRBD1. The ends lost 4 bases at V and 1 base at J; junction bases unmatched: 6. The CDR3 loop spans 15 amino acids. CDR1 SGHDT and CDR2 YYEEEE come from the germline V gene. The CDR3 DNA sequence: TGTGCCAGCAGCCAGGACAGGGAGTATAACTATGGCTACACCTTC. Amino acids: CASSQDREYNYGYTF.

The V call is TRBV19, the J call TRBJ1-1; D may be TRBD1 (5 bases). In germline, CDR1 is LNHDA, CDR2 SQIVND (reference sequence). Trimming removed 1 base from V and 3 bases from J, with 15 bases in between. The CDR3 has 16 residues. The CDR3 reads CASSIAGLLGDTEAFF. The CDR3, as DNA: TGTGCCAGTAGTATAGCGGGATTACTAGGGGACACTGAAGCTTTCTTT.

This clone was counted once. The gene calls are TRBV30 and TRBJ2-7, with 12 bases that match TRBD2. V trimming: 2 bases; J trimming: 4 bases; junction bases outside the gene matches: 9. The CDR3 consists of 16 residues. CDR1 and CDR2 (germline): GTSNPN, SVGIG (reference sequence). For the CDR3, the DNA is TGTGCCTGGAGTAGGGCACGGACTAGCGGGATTTACGAGCAGTACTTC. Amino acid sequence: CAWSRARTSGIYEQYF.

V and J are TRBV5-1 and TRBJ2-3; no reliable D call. V lost 0 bases to trimming and J lost 1 base, with 9 bases between them. CDR3 length equals 15 residues. From germline, CDR1 is SGHRS and CDR2 YFSETQ. The CDR3, as DNA: TGCGCCAGCAGCTTGGATGGGGTCCGCACAGATACGCAGTATTTT. Its translation is CASSLDGVRTDTQYF.

The rearrangement uses TRBV9 and TRBJ2-7, with 7 bases lining up with TRBD2. This CDR3 contains 19 residues. Trimming at V came to 2 bases and at J to 0 bases, leaving 17 bases not matched to a gene. The germline V gene has CDR1 SGDLS and CDR2 YYNGEE. Here the CDR3 reads CASSVYHGRIQRHSYEQYF. The CDR3 DNA is TGTGCCAGCAGCGTCTATCACGGGAGGATACAACGGCACTCCTACGAGCAGTACTTC.

In nucleotides, the CDR3 is TGTGCCAGCAGCTGGGGACAGGGCAACACCATATATTTT. It yields the protein CASSWGQGNTIYF. This rearrangement joins TRBV5-4 to TRBJ1-3, with TRBD1 matching 9 bases. The V gene end was trimmed by 3 bases and the J gene end by 7 bases; junction bases not matched to a gene: 2. Looked up from germline, CDR1 is SGHNT and CDR2 is YYREEE (reference sequence). The CDR3 length is 13 residues. The complete variable domain, with remaining parts taken from reference TRBV5-4 and TRBJ1-3, reads ETGVTQSPTHLIKTRGQQVTLRCSSQSGHNTVSWYQQALGQGPQFIFQYYREEENGRGNFPPRFSGLQFPNYSSELNVNALELDDSALYLCASSWGQGNTIYFGEGSWLTVV.

The V call is TRBV25-1, the J call TRBJ1-1; 8 bases map to TRBD1. The CDR3 runs 14 residues. V lost 4 bases, J lost 5 bases, and 6 bases stayed unmatched. From germline, CDR1 is MGHDK and CDR2 SYGVNS. In DNA form, the CDR3 reads TGTGCCAGCAGTGGGCAGGGGGCATATACTGAAGCTTTCTTT. The encoded protein is CASSGQGAYTEAFF.

V gene TRBV19 combines with J gene TRBJ1-1; no firm D call. The V gene's germline CDR1 is LNHDA and CDR2 SQIVND (reference sequence). The CDR3 is 15 residues long. The V and J ends lost 1 base and 0 bases respectively, with 9 bases between them. The CDR3 DNA follows: TGTGCCAGTAGTATAGCCCCAGGCTTGAACACTGAAGCTTTCTTT. Encoded protein: CASSIAPGLNTEAFF. Variable domain in full (rest from reference TRBV19 and TRBJ1-1): DGGITQSPKYLFRKEGQNVTLSCEQNLNHDAMYWYRQDPGQGLRLIYYSQIVNDFQKGDIAEGYSVSREKKESFPLTVTSAQKNPTAFYLCASSIAPGLNTEAFFGQGTRLTVV.

This clone has only a few counts. This sequence joins TRBV2 and TRBJ2-2; the match to TRBD1 covers 7 bases. V shed 7 bases, J shed 5 bases, and the junction held 13 bases outside the gene matches. From germline, CDR1 is SNHLY and CDR2 FYNNEI. This CDR3 comprises 16 residues. Here the CDR3 DNA reads TGTGCCAGCAAGCCGAGGACAGGTCTTTTGACCGGGGAGCTGTTTTTT. Translation: CASKPRTGLLTGELFF.

The chain links TRBV23-1 to TRBJ2-7; 9 bases match TRBD1. TRBV23-1 is placed among ORFs of uncertain function. The V segment lost 1 base and the J segment 2 bases; nucleotides outside the gene matches: 3. The length of the CDR3 is 15 residues. CDR3 sequence: CASSQWTGVAYEQYF. The CDR3 DNA follows: TGCGCCAGCAGTCAATGGACAGGGGTGGCCTACGAGCAGTACTTC.

This clone was observed a single time. This chain links TRBV24-1 with TRBJ2-3; D gene unclear. Germline lookup yields CDR1 KGHDR and CDR2 SFDVKD. This CDR3 region has 13 residues. Trimming cost V 4 bases and J 3 bases, with 7 bases left between them. The CDR3 region has the DNA TGTGCCACCAGTGAGGACCGAACAGATACGCAGTATTTT. It translates to CATSEDRTDTQYF.

The chain joins TRBV19 to TRBJ1-5; TRBD1 is a possible D gene (5 bases). The CDR3 covers 15 residues. V was clipped by 5 bases and J by 3 bases, with 14 bases between them. Germline V lookup: CDR1 LNHDA, CDR2 SQIVND (reference sequence). The CDR3 nucleotides are TGTGCCAGTAGTTCCCGACAGTCCCTCAATCAGCCCCAGCATTTT. The encoded protein is CASSSRQSLNQPQHF.

This sequence joins TRBV3-1 (or the pseudogene TRBV3-2) and TRBJ1-2; D is unresolved. CDR1 is LGHDT and CDR2 is YNNKEL in the germline V gene (reference sequence). CDR3 length: 12 residues. Trimming left V 3 bases short and J 3 bases short, with 5 bases between. The CDR3 protein is CASSQAHYGYTF. CDR3 DNA sequence: TGTGCCAGCAGCCAGGCACACTATGGCTACACCTTC.

The chain carries TRBV18 and TRBJ2-2; 8 bases align to TRBD1. Trimming at V came to 4 bases and at J to 3 bases, leaving 4 bases not matched to a gene. CDR1 and CDR2 (germline): KGHSH, LQKENI. CDR3 length: 15 amino acids. The CDR3 sequence: CASSLGQGDTGELFF. In DNA form, the CDR3 reads TGTGCCAGCTCACTCGGACAGGGCGACACCGGGGAGCTGTTTTTT.

The genes are TRBV3-1 (or the pseudogene TRBV3-2) and TRBJ2-1; 14 bases are shared with TRBD2. Germline V gene lookup returns CDR1 LGHDT and CDR2 YNNKEL (reference sequence). V lost 1 base and J lost 7; bases outside the gene matches: 3. The CDR3 runs 16 residues. CDR3 sequence (DNA): TGTGCCAGCAGCCAAGCGGGACTAGCGGGAGCGAATGAGCAGTTCTTC. Its translation: CASSQAGLAGANEQFF.

The V call is TRBV9, the J call TRBJ2-5, with unresolved D. The germline gives CDR1 SGDLS, CDR2 YYNGEE. The CDR3 sequence is 15 residues long. The V end was cut by 4 bases, the J end by 1 base, with 14 bases between. The CDR3 here is CASSRRAGPQETQYF. CDR3 sequence (DNA): TGTGCCAGCAGCAGACGAGCCGGGCCCCAAGAGACCCAGTACTTC.

This rearrangement joins TRBV9 to TRBJ1-5; D is ambiguous. The CDR3 loop spans 14 amino acids. Looked up from germline, CDR1 is SGDLS and CDR2 is YYNGEE. V shed 0 bases and J shed 4 bases, with 8 bases lying between them. The CDR3 here is CASSVGVGNQPQHF. Here the CDR3 DNA reads TGTGCCAGCAGCGTAGGGGTAGGGAATCAGCCCCAGCATTTT.